Listed below are T cell receptor beta chains from one sample, sequenced in a study of Graves' ophthalmopathy and Graves' hyperthyroidism. One entry per CDR3 protein, called by TCRdb with MiXCR from the multiplex PCR reads. The sample comprises over a million distinct CDR3 sequences, about two fifths of which are singletons, and 11% rests with the top ten. The sequencing input was peripheral blood or thyroid tissue (not recorded which). The receptors originated from an adult man with Graves' hyperthyroidism. The CDR3 runs from the conserved cysteine through the conserved F or W. A D gene is named only where the DNA matches it firmly. For some rows the clone size is stated as once, few or many, or as a class when expanded; others skip it.

.	TRBV2	14	TRBD1	TRBJ2-5	TGTGCCAGCCAGGACAGGGGGGATCAGGAGACCCAGTACTTC	CASQDRGDQETQYF
.	TRBV28	16	.	TRBJ2-6	TGTGCCAGCAGTTTACTTGGTAGCTCTGGGGCCAACGTCCTGACTTTC	CASSLLGSSGANVLTF
many	TRBV20-1	15	TRBD1	TRBJ2-2	TGCAGTGCTAGAGTTGCGACAGGGGGGACCGGGGAGCTGTTTTTT	CSARVATGGTGELFF
.	TRBV19	15	TRBD2	TRBJ2-1	TGTGCCAGTAGTACCCTAGCGGGGGACTACAATGAGCAGTTCTTC	CASSTLAGDYNEQFF
.	TRBV7-3	20	TRBD1	TRBJ1-3	TGTGCCAGCAGCTCCCGGGAGCTAGGGACAGCCGGACTCGGTGGAAACACCATATATTTT	CASSSRELGTAGLGGNTIYF
many	TRBV10-1	13	.	TRBJ2-5	TGCGCCAGCAGTGAATCAAGCCGTGAGACCCAGTACTTC	CASSESSRETQYF
.	TRBV11-2	15	.	TRBJ2-7	TGTGCCAGCAGCCCAGTGGCACAGGACTCCTACGAGCAGTACTTC	CASSPVAQDSYEQYF
few	TRBV5-1	15	.	TRBJ2-7	TGCGCCAGCAGCTTGTGGGGTGAGGGCTCCTACGAGCAGTACTTC	CASSLWGEGSYEQYF
many	TRBV7-9	14	.	TRBJ1-3	TGTGCCAGCAGCCGGACAGACTCTGGAAACACCATATATTTT	CASSRTDSGNTIYF
many	TRBV20-1	12	.	TRBJ2-7	TGCAGTGCTAGGGTGGGGGTCTACGAGCAGTACTTC	CSARVGVYEQYF
.	TRBV11-2	16	TRBD2	TRBJ2-5	TGTGCCAGCAGTCTAAGGGGACTAGCGGGGAGGGAGACCCAGTACTTC	CASSLRGLAGRETQYF
few	TRBV4-1	15	TRBD1	TRBJ2-7	TGCGCCAGCAGCCAACCGGGACAGGGGGCCGACGAGCAGTACTTC	CASSQPGQGADEQYF
many	TRBV7-2	14	.	TRBJ2-5	TGTGCCAGCAGCTTTGGGGGTAGCCAAGAGACCCAGTACTTC	CASSFGGSQETQYF
.	TRBV29-1	14	TRBD1	TRBJ2-5	TGCAGCGTTGCGGGGGACAGGGGCCAAGAGACCCAGTACTTC	CSVAGDRGQETQYF
many	TRBV11-2	17	TRBD1	TRBJ2-2	TGTGCCAGCACCGAGACAGGGGTCGAAACGAACACCGGGGAGCTGTTTTTT	CASTETGVETNTGELFF
.	TRBV15	15	TRBD2	TRBJ2-2	TGTGCCACCAGCAGCCCTCACCGGGAGGGCGGGGAGCTGTTTTTT	CATSSPHREGGELFF
.	TRBV20-1	14	TRBD1	TRBJ1-1	TGCAGTGCTCCCCTGGACAGGGCTGGGACTGAAGCTTTCTTT	CSAPLDRAGTEAFF
.	TRBV5-1	13	TRBD1	TRBJ2-5	TGCGCCAGCAGCCCACAGGGGATGGAGACCCAGTACTTC	CASSPQGMETQYF
once	TRBV29-1	15	TRBD2	TRBJ2-7	TGCAGCGTTGAACGGGGGGGACTAGCGGGCTACGAGCAGTACTTC	CSVERGGLAGYEQYF